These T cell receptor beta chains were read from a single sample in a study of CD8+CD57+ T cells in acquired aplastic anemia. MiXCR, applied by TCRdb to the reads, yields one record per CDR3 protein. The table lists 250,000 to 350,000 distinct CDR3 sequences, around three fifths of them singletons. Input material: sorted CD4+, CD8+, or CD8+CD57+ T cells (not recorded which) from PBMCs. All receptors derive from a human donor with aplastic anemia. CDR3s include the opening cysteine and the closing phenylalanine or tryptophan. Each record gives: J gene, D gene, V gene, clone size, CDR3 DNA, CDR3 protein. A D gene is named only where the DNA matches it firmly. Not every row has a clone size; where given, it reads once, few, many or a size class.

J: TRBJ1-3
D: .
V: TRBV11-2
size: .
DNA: TGTGCCAGCAGCACCCCTTACTCTGGAAACACCATATATTTT
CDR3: CASSTPYSGNTIYF

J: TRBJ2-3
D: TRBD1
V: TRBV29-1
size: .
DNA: TGCAGCGCCTCGACAGGGAGCGCAGATACGCAGTATTTT
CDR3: CSASTGSADTQYF

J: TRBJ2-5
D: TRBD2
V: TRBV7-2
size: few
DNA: TGTGCCAGCAGCTTAAGTTGGCTAGCGGGAGGGGCCCAGTACTTC
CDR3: CASSLSWLAGGAQYF

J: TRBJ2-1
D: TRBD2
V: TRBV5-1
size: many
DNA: TGCGCCAGCAGTAGCGGGATCACCGGCGATGAGCAGTTCTTC
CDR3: CASSSGITGDEQFF

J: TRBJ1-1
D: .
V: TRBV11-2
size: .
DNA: TGTGCCAGCAGCTTAGACCAGACTGAAGCTTTCTTT
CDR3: CASSLDQTEAFF

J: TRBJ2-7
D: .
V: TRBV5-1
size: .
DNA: TGCGCCAGCAGCCTTGGACCTACACACGAGCAGTACTTC
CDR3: CASSLGPTHEQYF

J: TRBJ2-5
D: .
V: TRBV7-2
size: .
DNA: TGTGCCAGCAGCTTAGGGCTAGAAGAGACCCAGTACTTC
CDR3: CASSLGLEETQYF

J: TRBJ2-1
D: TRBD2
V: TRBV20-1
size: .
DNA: TGCAGTGCTAGAGGGTCATCGGCTAGCGGGAGCAATGAGCAGTTCTTC
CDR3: CSARGSSASGSNEQFF

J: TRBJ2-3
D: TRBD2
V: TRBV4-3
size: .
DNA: TGCGCCAGCAGCCATACGACTAGCGGGGGGGCGACAGATACGCAGTATTTT
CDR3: CASSHTTSGGATDTQYF

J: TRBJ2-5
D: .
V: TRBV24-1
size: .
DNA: TGTGCCACCAGTGGGTCGGGAGTAACTAGAGAGACCCAGTACTTC
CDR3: CATSGSGVTRETQYF

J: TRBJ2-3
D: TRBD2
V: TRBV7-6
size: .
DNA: TGTGCCAGCAGCTTAACTTCGCCGGGAGGGCCGAGGGAGCAGTATTTT
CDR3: CASSLTSPGGPREQYF

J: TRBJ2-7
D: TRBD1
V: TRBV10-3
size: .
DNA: TGTGCCATCAGTTCGGACAGGGGGTCCTACGAGCAGTACTTC
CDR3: CAISSDRGSYEQYF

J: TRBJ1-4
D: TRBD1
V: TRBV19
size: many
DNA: TGTGCCAGTAGATTCAAGACAGGGGCAGGTGAAAAACTGTTTTTT
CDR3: CASRFKTGAGEKLFF

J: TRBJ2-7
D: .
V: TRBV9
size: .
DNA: TGTGCCAGCAGCGTAGTTCAAGATGTAGCTAGGTCCTACGAGCAGTACTTC
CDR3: CASSVVQDVARSYEQYF

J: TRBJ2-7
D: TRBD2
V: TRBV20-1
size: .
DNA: TGCAGTGCCTCCCGACGCGGGAGGACCTACGAGCAGTACTTC
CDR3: CSASRRGRTYEQYF

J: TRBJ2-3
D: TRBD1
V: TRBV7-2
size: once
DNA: TGTGCCAGCAGCTTAGGGGGACAGGGGACGGGAGATACGCAGTATTTT
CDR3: CASSLGGQGTGDTQYF

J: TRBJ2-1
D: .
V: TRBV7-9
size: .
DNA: TGTGCCAGCAGCTTAGAGGCATCGTCATATGAGCAGTTCTTC
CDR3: CASSLEASSYEQFF

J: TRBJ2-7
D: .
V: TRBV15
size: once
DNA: TGTGCCACCAGCAGCCAGAGCTACGAGCAGTACTTC
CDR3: CATSSQSYEQYF

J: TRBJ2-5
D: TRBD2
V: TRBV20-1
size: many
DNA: TGCAGTGCTAGCGCCCCGAGCGGGAGTCGAGAGACCCAGTACTTC
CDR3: CSASAPSGSRETQYF

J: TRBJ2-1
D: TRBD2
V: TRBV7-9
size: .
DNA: TGTGCCAGCAGCCAGCGGGGTGGTTACAATGAGCAGTTCTTC
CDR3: CASSQRGGYNEQFF

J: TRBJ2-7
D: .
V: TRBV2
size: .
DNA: TGTGCCAGCAGTCGATACGGTAGATTCGAGCAGTACTTC
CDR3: CASSRYGRFEQYF

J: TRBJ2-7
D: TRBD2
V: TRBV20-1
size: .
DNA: TGCAGTGCTAGACCACTAGCGGGGGGGCGCGAGCAGTACTTC
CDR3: CSARPLAGGREQYF

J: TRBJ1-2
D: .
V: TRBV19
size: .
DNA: TGTGCCAGTAGTATCCCCGACAGGAGACAGGACGGTGGCTACACCTTC
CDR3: CASSIPDRRQDGGYTF

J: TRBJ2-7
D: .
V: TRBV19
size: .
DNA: TGTGCCAGTAGTATATTAGGCGGGACCTACGAGCAGTACTTC
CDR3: CASSILGGTYEQYF

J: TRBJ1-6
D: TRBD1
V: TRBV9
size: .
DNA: TGTGCCAGCAGCGTCGGTGGACAGGGCCCGATCTATAATTCACCCCTCCACTTT
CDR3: CASSVGGQGPIYNSPLHF

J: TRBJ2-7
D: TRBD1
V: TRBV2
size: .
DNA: TGTGCCAGTGAGGGACAGGGTTTGAGGGAGCAGTACTTC
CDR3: CASEGQGLREQYF

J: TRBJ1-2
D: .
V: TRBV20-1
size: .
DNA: TGTAGCGCTAGAGATCAAGGCAGGGGTTTCTATGGCTACACCTTC
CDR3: CSARDQGRGFYGYTF

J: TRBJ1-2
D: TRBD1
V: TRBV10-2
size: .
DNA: TGCGCCAGCAGTGAGTCAGGACAGGGGGCGAGGAGCTACACCTTC
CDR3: CASSESGQGARSYTF

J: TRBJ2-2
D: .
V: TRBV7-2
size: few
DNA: TGTGCCAGCAGCTTATCGTTTAGCAACACCGGGGAGCTGTTTTTT
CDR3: CASSLSFSNTGELFF